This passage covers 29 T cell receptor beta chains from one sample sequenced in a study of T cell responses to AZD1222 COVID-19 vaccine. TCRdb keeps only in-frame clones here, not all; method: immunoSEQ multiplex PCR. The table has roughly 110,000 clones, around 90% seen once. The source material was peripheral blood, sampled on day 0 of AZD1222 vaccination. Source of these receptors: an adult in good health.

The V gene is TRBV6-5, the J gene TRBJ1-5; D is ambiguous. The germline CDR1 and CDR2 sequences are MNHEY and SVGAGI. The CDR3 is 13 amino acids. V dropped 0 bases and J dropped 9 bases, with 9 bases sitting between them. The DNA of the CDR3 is TGTGCCAGCAGTTACTCCGGAATACTGCCCCAGCATTTT. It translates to CASSYSGILPQHF.

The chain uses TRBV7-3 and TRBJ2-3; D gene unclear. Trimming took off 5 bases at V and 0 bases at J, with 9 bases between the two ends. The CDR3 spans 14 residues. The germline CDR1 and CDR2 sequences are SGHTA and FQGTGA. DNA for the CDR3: TGTGCCAGCAGCCTCGTCCCTAGCACAGATACGCAGTATTTT. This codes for CASSLVPSTDTQYF.

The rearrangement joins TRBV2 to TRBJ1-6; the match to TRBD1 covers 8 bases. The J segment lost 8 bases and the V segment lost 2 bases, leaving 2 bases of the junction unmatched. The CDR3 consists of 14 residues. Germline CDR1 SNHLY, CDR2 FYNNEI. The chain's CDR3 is CASSEQGADSPLHF. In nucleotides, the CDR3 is TGTGCCAGCAGTGAACAGGGGGCAGATTCACCCCTCCACTTT.

DNA of the CDR3: TGTGCCACCAGCAGAGGGGACGGTTATCAGCCCCAGCATTTT. Protein sequence: CATSRGDGYQPQHF. V is TRBV15 and J is TRBJ1-5; D might be TRBD1 (5 bases). Germline CDR1 LNHNV, CDR2 YYDKDF (reference sequence). Trimming took 1 base from V and 5 from J, leaving 9 bases between them. The CDR3 has 14 residues.

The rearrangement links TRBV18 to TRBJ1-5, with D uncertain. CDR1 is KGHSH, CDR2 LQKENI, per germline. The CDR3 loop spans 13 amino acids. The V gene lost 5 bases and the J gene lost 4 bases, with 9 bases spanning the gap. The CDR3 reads CASSTDLNQPQHF. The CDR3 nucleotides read TGTGCCAGCTCAACCGACCTGAATCAGCCCCAGCATTTT.

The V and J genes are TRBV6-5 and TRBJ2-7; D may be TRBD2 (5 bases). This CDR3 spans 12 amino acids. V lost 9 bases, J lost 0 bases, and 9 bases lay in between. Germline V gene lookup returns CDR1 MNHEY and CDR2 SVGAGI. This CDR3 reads CASEGNSYEQYF. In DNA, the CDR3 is TGTGCCAGTGAGGGTAACTCCTACGAGCAGTACTTC.

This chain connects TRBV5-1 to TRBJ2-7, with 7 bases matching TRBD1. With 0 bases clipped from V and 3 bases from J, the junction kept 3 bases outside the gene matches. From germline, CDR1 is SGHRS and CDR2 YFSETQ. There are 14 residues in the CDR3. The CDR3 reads CASSLGGQLYEQYF. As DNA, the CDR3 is TGCGCCAGCAGCTTGGGGGGACAGCTCTACGAGCAGTACTTC.

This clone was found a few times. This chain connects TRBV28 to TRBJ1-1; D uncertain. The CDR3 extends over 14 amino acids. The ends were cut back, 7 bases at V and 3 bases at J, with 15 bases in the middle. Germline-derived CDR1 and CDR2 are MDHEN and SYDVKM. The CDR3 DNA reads TGTGCCAGCACCCTGTCCGGTCGGTACACTGAAGCTTTCTTT. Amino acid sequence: CASTLSGRYTEAFF.

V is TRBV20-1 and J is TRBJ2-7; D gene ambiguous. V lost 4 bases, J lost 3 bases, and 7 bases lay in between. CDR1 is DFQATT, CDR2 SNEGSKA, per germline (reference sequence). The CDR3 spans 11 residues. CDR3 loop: CSAILRYEQYF. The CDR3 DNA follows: TGCAGTGCTATACTCCGCTACGAGCAGTACTTC.

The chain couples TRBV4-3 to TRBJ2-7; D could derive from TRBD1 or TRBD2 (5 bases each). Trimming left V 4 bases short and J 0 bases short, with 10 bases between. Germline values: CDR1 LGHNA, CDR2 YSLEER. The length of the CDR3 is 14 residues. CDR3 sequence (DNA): TGCGCCAGCAGCCGGGGACGGTCCTCCTACGAGCAGTACTTC. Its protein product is CASSRGRSSYEQYF.

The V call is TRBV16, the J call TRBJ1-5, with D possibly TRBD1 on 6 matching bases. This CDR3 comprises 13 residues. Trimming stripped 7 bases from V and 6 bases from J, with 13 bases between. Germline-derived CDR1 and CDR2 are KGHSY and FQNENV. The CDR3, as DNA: TGTGCCAGCAACTTAGGGGGGGGTCAGCCCCAGCATTTT. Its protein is CASNLGGGQPQHF.

The CDR3 DNA follows: TGTGCCAGCAGCGTAGGCCCGGGGGGACTCAATCAGCCCCAGCATTTT. Its translation is CASSVGPGGLNQPQHF. The genes are TRBV9 and TRBJ1-5; possible D gene TRBD1, 5 bases. The germline CDR1 and CDR2 sequences are SGDLS and YYNGEE. This CDR3 has 16 amino acids. The ends were cut back, 0 bases at V and 3 bases at J, with 13 bases in the middle.

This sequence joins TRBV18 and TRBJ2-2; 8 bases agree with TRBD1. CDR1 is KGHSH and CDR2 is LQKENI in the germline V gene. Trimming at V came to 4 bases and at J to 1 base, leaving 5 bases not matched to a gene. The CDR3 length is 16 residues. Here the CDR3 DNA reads TGTGCCAGCTCACTCCCCGGGACAGGGAACACCGGGGAGCTGTTTTTT. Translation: CASSLPGTGNTGELFF.

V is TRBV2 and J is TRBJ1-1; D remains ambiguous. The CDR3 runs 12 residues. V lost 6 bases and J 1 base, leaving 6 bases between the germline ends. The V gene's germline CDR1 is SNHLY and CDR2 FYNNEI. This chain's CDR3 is CASRARNTEAFF. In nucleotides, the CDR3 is TGTGCCAGCAGAGCAAGGAACACTGAAGCTTTCTTT.

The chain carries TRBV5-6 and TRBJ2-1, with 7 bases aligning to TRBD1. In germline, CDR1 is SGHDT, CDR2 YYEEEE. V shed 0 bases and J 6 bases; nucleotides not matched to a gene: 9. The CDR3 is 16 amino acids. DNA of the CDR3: TGTGCCAGCAGCTTGGGCTCGACAGGGCCCGCCAATGAGCAGTTCTTC. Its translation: CASSLGSTGPANEQFF.

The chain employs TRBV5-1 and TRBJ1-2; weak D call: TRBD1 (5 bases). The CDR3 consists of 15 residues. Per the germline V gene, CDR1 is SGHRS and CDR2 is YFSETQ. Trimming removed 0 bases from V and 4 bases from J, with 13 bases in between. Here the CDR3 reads CASSLGGAQGYGYTF. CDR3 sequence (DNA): TGCGCCAGCAGCTTGGGAGGGGCGCAAGGCTATGGCTACACCTTC.

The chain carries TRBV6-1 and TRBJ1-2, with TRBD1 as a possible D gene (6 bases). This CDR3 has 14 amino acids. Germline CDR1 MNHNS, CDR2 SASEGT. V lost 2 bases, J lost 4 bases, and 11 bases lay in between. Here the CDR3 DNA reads TGTGCCAGCAGTGAACCAGGACAGTTCTATGGCTACACCTTC. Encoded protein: CASSEPGQFYGYTF.

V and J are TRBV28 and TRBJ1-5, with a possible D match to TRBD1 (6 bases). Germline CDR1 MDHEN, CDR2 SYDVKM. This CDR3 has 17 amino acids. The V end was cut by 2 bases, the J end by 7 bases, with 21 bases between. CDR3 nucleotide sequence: TGTGCCAGCAGTTTACAGGGTGCTCGGGGGGCGAGCCAGCCCCAGCATTTT. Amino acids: CASSLQGARGASQPQHF.

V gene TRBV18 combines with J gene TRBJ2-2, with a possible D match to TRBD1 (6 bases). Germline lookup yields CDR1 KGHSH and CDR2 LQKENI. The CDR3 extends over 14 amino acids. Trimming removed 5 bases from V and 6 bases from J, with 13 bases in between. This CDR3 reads CASSAVEGAGELFF. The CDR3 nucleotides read TGTGCCAGCTCAGCAGTAGAGGGGGCCGGGGAGCTGTTTTTT.

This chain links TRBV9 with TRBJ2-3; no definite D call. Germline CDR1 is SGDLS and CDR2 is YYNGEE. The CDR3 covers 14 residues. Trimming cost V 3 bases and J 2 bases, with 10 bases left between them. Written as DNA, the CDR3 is TGTGCCAGCAGCGCCGCGCAAACCACAGATACGCAGTATTTT. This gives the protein CASSAAQTTDTQYF.

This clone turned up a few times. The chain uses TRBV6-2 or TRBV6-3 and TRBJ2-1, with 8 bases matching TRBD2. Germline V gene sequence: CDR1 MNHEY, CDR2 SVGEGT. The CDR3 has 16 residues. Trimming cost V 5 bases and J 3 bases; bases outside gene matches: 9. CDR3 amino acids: CASSTPLAGYYNEQFF. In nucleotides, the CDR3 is TGTGCCAGCAGTACCCCTCTAGCGGGTTACTACAATGAGCAGTTCTTC.

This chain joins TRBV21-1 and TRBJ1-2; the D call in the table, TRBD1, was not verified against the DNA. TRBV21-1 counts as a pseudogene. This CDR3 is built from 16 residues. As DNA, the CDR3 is TGTGCCAGCAGCCGTCCGGGCCAGGGGCGGAACTATGGCTACACCTTC. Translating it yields CASSRPGQGRNYGYTF.

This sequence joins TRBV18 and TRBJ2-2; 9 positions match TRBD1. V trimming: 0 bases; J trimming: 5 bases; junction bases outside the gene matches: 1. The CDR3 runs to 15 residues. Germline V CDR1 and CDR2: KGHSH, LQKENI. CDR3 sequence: CASSPPGTGTGELFF. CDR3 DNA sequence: TGTGCCAGCTCACCACCCGGGACAGGGACCGGGGAGCTGTTTTTT.

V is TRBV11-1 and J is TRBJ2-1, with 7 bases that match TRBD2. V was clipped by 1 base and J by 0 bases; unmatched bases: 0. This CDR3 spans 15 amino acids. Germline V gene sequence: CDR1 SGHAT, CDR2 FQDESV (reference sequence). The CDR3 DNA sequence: TGTGCCAGCAGCTTAGGCGGGAGCTCCTACAATGAGCAGTTCTTC. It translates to CASSLGGSSYNEQFF.

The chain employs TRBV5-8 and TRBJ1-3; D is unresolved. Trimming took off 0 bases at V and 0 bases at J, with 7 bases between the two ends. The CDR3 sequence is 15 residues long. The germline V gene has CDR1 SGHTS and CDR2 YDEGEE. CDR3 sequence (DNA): TGTGCCAGCAGCTTGGTTCCCGGCTCTGGAAACACCATATATTTT. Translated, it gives CASSLVPGSGNTIYF.

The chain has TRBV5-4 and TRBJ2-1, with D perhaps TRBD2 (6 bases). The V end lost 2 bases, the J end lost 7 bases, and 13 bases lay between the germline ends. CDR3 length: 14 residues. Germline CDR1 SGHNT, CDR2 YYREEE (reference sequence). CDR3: CASSFRELGNEQFF. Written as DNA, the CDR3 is TGTGCCAGCAGCTTCCGGGAGCTGGGGAATGAGCAGTTCTTC.

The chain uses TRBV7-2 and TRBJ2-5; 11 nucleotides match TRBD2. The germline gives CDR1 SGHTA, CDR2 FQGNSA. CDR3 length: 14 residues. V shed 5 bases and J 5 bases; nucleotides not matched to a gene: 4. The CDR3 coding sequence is TGTGCCAGCAGCACTAGCGGGAGTTGGGAGACCCAGTACTTC. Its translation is CASSTSGSWETQYF.

The CDR3 sequence is CASSLQGVTDQFF. Written as DNA, the CDR3 is TGTGCCAGCAGCCTCCAGGGGGTAACGGACCAGTTCTTC. The genes are TRBV14 and TRBJ2-1, with TRBD1 matching over 7 bases. CDR3 size: 13 residues. V shed 4 bases and J 13 bases; nucleotides not matched to a gene: 10. Germline CDR1 and CDR2: SGHDN and FVKESK.

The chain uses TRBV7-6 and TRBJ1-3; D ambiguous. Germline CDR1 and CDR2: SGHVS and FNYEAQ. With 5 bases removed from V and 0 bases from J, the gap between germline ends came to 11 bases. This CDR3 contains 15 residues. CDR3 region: CASSPQDFSGNTIYF. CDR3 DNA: TGTGCCAGCAGCCCCCAGGATTTCTCTGGAAACACCATATATTTT. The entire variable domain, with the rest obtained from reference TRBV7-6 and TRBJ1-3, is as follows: GAGVSQSPRYKVTKRGQDVALRCDPISGHVSLYWYRQALGQGPEFLTYFNYEAQQDKSGLPNDRFSAERPEGSISTLTIQRTEQRDSAMYRCASSPQDFSGNTIYFGEGSWLTVV.